A single sample gave rise to the 2 T cell receptor beta chains below, sequenced in a study of blood T cell repertoires in COVID-19. Assay: immunoSEQ multiplex PCR; the TCRdb copy retains only in-frame clones and omits some. The sample carries some 250,000 clones, approximately 80% recorded once. Sequenced: peripheral blood. These receptors were obtained from a man younger than 45 who had recovered from COVID-19.

The V gene is TRBV7-8, the J gene TRBJ1-2; no firm D call. Germline lookup yields CDR1 SGHVS and CDR2 FQNEAQ. Trimming removed 8 bases from V and 6 bases from J, with 25 bases in between. The length of the CDR3 is 16 residues. The CDR3 loop reads CASQKASGPVGDGYTF. The CDR3 DNA reads TGTGCCAGCCAAAAGGCCAGCGGCCCTGTTGGGGATGGCTACACCTTC.

The gene calls are TRBV27 and TRBJ1-2; D ambiguous. Trimming pared 6 bases from V and 4 bases from J, leaving 9 bases between. The CDR3 has 12 residues. CDR1 is MNHEY, CDR2 SMNVEV, per germline (reference sequence). CDR3 protein: CASRRLVYGYTF. The CDR3 DNA sequence: TGTGCCAGCAGGAGATTAGTCTATGGCTACACCTTC.